The clone carrying this T cell receptor beta chain was seen many times. Its antigen remains unknown. The data stem from a study of identical twins. Study-wide results and limits: Out-of-frame sharing of TCR alpha in monozygotic twins was underestimated by models. In cord blood, abundant beta clonotypes had fewer insertions; memory showed no trend.

Healthy Caucasians provided all donations. V was clipped by 1 base and J by 8 bases, with 15 bases between them. Germline V CDR1 and CDR2: SGHDT, YYEEEE. The CDR3 covers 15 residues. After template switching added a universal primer site, the resulting cDNA carried unique molecular identifiers. TCRdb re-called the 5' RACE reads through MiXCR, storing one row per CDR3 protein. The table records 500,000 to 700,000 distinct CDR3 sequences, about 7% of them present only once. These data also featured in a second study, about yellow fever vaccine responses in identical twins.

The TCR sequence derives from a young woman in good health. J is TRBJ1-4 and V is TRBV5-6; a possible D gene is TRBD1 (6 bases). The sequenced material came from PBMCs. The CDR3 coding sequence is TGTGCCAGCAGCTTGTTTCTTGGGGGCCCCGAAAAACTGTTTTTT. Translating it yields CASSLFLGGPEKLFF.